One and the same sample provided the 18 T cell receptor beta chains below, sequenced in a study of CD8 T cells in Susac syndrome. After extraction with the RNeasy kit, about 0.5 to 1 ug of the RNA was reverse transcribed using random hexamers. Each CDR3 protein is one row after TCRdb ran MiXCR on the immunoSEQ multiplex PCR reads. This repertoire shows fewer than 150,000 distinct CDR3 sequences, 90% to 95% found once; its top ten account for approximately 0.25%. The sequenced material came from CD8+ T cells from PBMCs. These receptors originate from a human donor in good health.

CDR3 in amino acids: CASSLTTAFQETQYF. DNA for the CDR3: TGTGCCAGCAGCTTAACCACAGCTTTCCAAGAGACCCAGTACTTC. This chain links TRBV11-1 with TRBJ2-5; D gene uncertain. CDR1 SGHAT and CDR2 FQDESV come from the germline V gene (reference sequence). V gave up 2 bases and J gave up 1 base, with 11 bases separating them. CDR3 length: 15 residues. The full variable domain, its missing parts supplied by reference TRBV11-1 and TRBJ2-5, is EAEVAQSPRYKITEKSQAVAFWCDPISGHATLYWYRQILGQGPELLVQFQDESVVDDSQLPKDRFSAERLKGVDSTLKIQPAELGDSAMYLCASSLTTAFQETQYFGPGTRLLVL.

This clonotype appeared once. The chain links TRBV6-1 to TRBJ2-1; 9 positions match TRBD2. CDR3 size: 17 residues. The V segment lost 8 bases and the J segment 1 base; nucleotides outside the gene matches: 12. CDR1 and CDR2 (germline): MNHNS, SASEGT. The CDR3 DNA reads TGTGCCAGCGGCTTCATAGCGGGAGCACGGTCCTACAATGAGCAGTTCTTC. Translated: CASGFIAGARSYNEQFF.

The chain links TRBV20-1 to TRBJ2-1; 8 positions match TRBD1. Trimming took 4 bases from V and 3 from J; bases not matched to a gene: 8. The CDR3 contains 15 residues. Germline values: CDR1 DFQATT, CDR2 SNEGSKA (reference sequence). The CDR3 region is CSAKVPGGFYNEQFF. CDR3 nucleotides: TGCAGTGCTAAGGTCCCAGGGGGCTTCTACAATGAGCAGTTCTTC.

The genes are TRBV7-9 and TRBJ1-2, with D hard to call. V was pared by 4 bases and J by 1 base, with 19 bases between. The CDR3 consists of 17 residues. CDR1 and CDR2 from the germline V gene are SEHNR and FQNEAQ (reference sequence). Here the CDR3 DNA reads TGTGCCAGCAGCTCGACAAAGCCGGGATATCTTAACTATGGCTACACCTTC. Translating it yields CASSSTKPGYLNYGYTF.

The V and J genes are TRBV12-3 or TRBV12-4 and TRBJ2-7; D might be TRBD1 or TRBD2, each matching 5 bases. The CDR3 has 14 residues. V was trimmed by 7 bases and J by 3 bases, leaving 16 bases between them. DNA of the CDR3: TGTGCCAGCACGCCCCCGGGGCAGTTCTACGAGCAGTACTTC. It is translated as CASTPPGQFYEQYF.

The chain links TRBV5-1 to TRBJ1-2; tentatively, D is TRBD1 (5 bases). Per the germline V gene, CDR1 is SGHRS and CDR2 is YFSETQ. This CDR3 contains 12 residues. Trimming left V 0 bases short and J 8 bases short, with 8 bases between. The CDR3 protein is CASSLEGLGYTF. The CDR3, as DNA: TGCGCCAGCAGCTTGGAGGGGTTGGGCTACACCTTC.

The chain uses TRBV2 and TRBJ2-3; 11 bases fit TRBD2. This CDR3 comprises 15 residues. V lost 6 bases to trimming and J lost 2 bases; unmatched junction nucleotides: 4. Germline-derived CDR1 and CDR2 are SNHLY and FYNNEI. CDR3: CASRGLAAFTDTQYF. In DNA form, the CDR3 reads TGTGCCAGCAGGGGACTAGCGGCTTTCACAGATACGCAGTATTTT.

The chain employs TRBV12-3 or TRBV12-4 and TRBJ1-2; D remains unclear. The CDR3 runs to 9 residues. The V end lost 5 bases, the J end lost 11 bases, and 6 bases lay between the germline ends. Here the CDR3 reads CASSPPYTF. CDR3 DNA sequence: TGTGCCAGCAGTCCACCTTACACCTTC.

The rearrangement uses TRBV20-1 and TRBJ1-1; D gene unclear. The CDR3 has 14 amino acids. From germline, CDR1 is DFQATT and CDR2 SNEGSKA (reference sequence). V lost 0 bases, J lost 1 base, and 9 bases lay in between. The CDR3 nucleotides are TGCAGTGCTAGAGATCTTTGGGGGAACACTGAAGCTTTCTTT. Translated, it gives CSARDLWGNTEAFF.

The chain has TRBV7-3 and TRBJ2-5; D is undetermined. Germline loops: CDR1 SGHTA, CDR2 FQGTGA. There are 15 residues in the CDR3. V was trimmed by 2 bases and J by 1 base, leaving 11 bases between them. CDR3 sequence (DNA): TGTGCCAGCAGCTTAGGAACGGCTTCCCAAGAGACCCAGTACTTC. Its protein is CASSLGTASQETQYF. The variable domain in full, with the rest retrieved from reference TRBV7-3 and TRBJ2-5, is GAGVSQTPSNKVTEKGKYVELRCDPISGHTALYWYRQSLGQGPEFLIYFQGTGAADDSGLPNDRFFAVRPEGSVSTLKIQRTERGDSAVYLCASSLGTASQETQYFGPGTRLLVL.

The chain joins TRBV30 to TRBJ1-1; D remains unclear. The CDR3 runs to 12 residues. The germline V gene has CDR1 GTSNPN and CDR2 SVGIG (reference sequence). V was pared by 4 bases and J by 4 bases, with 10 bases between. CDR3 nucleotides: TGTGCCTGGACTCTTGGCATCACTGAAGCTTTCTTT. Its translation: CAWTLGITEAFF. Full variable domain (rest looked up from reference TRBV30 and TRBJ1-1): SQTIHQWPATLVQPVGSPLSLECTVEGTSNPNLYWYRQAAGRGLQLLFYSVGIGQISSEVPQNLSASRPQDRQFILSSKKLLLSDSGFYLCAWTLGITEAFFGQGTRLTVV.

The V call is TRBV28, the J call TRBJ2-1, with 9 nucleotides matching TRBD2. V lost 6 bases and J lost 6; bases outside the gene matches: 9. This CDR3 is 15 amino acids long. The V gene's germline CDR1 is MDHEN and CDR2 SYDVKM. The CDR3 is CASSPGTSTFNEQFF. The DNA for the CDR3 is TGTGCCAGCAGCCCCGGGACTAGCACCTTCAATGAGCAGTTCTTC.

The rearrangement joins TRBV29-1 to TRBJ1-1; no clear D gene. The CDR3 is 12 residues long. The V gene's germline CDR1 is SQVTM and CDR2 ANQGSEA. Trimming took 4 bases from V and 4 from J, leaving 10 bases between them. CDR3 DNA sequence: TGCAGCGTTGCCTACTTGGGCACTGAAGCTTTCTTT. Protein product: CSVAYLGTEAFF.

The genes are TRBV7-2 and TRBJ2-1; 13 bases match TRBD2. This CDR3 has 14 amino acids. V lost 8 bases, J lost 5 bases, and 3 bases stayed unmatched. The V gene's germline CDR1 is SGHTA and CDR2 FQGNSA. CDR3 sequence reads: CASRGLAGDNEQFF. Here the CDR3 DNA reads TGTGCCAGCCGAGGACTAGCGGGGGACAATGAGCAGTTCTTC.

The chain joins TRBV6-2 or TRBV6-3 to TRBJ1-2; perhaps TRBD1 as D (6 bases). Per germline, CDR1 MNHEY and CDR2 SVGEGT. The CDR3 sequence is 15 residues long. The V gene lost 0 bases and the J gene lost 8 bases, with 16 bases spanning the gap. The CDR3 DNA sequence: TGTGCCAGCAGTTACTCGTCGGGGGGCGGACCAGGCTACACCTTC. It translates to CASSYSSGGGPGYTF.

CDR3 amino acids: CASSLVLTVQETQYF. In DNA form, the CDR3 reads TGTGCCAGCAGTTTAGTCCTGACAGTACAAGAGACCCAGTACTTC. The J gene is TRBJ2-5, the V gene TRBV28, with TRBD1 as a possible D gene (5 bases). V was trimmed by 2 bases and J by 2 bases, leaving 12 bases between them. Germline CDR1 reads MDHEN; CDR2 reads SYDVKM. There are 15 residues in the CDR3.

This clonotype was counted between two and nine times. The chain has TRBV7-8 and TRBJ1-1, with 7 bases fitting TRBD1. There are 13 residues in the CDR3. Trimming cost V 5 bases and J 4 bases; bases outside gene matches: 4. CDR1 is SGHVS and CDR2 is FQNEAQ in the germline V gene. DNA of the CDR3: TGTGCCAGCAGCCTCTCAGGGGGCACTGAAGCTTTCTTT. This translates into CASSLSGGTEAFF.

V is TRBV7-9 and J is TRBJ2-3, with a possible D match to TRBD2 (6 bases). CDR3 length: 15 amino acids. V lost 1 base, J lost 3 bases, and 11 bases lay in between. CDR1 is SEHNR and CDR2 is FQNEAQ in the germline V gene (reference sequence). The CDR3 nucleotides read TGTGCCAGCAGCTTAGGCCATCGGGGGACAGATACGCAGTATTTT. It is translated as CASSLGHRGTDTQYF.